This entry concerns a single T cell receptor (beta chain). This sample was taken from a study of blood T cells in healthy people across ages. Sample-barcoded 5' priming and a J-beta primer mix drove a second PCR of about 6 to 12 cycles. Each CDR3 protein is one row after TCRdb ran MiXCR on the 5' RACE reads. In the table there are fewer than 1,000,000 distinct CDR3 sequences, around two fifths of which are singletons. The TCR comes from a man aged 55 to 70 in good health. What was sequenced was blood.

CDR3 region: CASEGAHSGANVLTF. Here the CDR3 DNA reads TGTGCCAGCGAGGGGGCACACTCTGGGGCCAACGTCCTGACTTTC. This chain links TRBV28 with TRBJ2-6; TRBD1 aligns across 7 bases. CDR1 is MDHEN and CDR2 is SYDVKM in the germline V gene. This CDR3 region has 15 residues. V shed 8 bases and J 0 bases; nucleotides not matched to a gene: 4.